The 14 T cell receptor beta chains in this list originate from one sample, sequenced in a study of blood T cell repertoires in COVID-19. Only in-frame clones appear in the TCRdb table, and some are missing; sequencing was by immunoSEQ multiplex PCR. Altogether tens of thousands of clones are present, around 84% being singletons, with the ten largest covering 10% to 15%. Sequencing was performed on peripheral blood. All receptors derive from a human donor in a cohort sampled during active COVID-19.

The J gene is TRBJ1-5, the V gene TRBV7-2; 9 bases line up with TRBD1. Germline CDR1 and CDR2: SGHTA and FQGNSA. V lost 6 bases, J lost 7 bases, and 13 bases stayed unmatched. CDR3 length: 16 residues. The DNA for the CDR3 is TGTGCCAGCAGTCCGGGACAGGGAAAATCGGGCCAGCCCCAGCATTTT. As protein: CASSPGQGKSGQPQHF.

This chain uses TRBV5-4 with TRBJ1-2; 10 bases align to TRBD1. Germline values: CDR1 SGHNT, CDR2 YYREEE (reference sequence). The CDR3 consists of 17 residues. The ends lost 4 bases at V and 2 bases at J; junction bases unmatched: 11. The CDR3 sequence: CASSPRLGQGVNYGYTF. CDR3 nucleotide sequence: TGTGCCAGCAGCCCACGACTTGGACAGGGGGTAAACTATGGCTACACCTTC. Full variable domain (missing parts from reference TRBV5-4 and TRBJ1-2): ETGVTQSPTHLIKTRGQQVTLRCSSQSGHNTVSWYQQALGQGPQFIFQYYREEENGRGNFPPRFSGLQFPNYSSELNVNALELDDSALYLCASSPRLGQGVNYGYTFGSGTRLTVV.

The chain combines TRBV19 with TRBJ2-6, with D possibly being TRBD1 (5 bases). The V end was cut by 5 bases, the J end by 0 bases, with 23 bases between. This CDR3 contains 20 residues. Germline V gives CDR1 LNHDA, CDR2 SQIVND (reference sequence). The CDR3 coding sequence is TGTGCCAGTAGTCCCCAAAAGTGGGGCGGTTGGTTCTCTGGGGCCAACGTCCTGACTTTC. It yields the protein CASSPQKWGGWFSGANVLTF.

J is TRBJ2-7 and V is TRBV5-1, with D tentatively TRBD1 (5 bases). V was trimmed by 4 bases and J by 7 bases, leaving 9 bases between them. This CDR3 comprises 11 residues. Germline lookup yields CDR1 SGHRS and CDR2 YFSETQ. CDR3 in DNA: TGCGCCAGCAGCCCAGGGTATGAGCAGTACTTC. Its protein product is CASSPGYEQYF.

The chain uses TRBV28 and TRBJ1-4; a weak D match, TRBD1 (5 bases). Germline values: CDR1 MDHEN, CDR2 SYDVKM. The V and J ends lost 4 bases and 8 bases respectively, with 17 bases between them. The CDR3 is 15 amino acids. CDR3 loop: CASSSWGGLEEKLFF. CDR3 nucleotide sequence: TGTGCCAGCAGTTCGTGGGGCGGATTGGAGGAAAAACTGTTTTTT. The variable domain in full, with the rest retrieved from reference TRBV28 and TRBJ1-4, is DVKVTQSSRYLVKRTGEKVFLECVQDMDHENMFWYRQDPGLGLRLIYFSYDVKMKEKGDIPEGYSVSREKKERFSLILESASTNQTSMYLCASSSWGGLEEKLFFGSGTQLSVL.

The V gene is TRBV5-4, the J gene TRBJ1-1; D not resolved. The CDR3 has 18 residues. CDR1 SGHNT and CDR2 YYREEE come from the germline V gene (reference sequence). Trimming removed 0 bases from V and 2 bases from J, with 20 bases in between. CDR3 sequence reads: CASSLGVIVGSLNTEAFF. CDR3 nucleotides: TGTGCCAGCAGCTTGGGTGTAATTGTGGGCAGTCTCAACACTGAAGCTTTCTTT.

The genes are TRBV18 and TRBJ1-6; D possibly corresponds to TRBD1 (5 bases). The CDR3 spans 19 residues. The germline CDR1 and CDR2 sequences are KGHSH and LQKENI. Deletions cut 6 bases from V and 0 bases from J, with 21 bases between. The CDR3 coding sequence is TGTGCCAGCTCCCACAGTGTGTTGCAGGGCTTCTCCTATAATTCACCCCTCCACTTT. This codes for CASSHSVLQGFSYNSPLHF.

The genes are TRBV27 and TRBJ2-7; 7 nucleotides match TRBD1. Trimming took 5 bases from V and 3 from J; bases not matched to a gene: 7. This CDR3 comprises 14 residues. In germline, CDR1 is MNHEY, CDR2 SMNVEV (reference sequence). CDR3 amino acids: CASSLGTEGYEQYF. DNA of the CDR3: TGTGCCAGCAGTCTAGGGACAGAAGGCTACGAGCAGTACTTC.

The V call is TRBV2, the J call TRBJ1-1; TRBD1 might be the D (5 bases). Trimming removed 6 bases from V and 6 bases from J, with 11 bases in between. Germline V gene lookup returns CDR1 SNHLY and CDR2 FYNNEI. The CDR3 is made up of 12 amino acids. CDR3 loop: CASRVQGSEAFF. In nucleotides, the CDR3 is TGTGCCAGCAGAGTTCAGGGCTCTGAAGCTTTCTTT.

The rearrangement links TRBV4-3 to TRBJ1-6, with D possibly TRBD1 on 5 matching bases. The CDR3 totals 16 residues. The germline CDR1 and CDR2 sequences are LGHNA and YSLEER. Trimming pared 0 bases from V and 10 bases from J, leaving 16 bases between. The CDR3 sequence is CASSQESGGWVSPLHF. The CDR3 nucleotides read TGCGCCAGCAGCCAAGAATCGGGGGGGTGGGTCTCACCCCTCCACTTT.

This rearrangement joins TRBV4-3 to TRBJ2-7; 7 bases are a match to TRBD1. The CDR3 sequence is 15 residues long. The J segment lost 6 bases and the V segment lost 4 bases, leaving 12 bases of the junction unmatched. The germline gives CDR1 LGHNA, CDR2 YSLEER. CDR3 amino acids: CASSRDGRGLVEQYF. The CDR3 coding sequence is TGCGCCAGCAGCCGTGACGGCAGGGGGTTGGTCGAGCAGTACTTC.

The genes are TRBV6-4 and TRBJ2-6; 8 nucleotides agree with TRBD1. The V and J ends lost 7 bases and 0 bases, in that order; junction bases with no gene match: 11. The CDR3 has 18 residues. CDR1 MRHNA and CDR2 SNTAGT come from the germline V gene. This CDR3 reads CASNATGTGGSGANVLTF. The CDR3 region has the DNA TGTGCCAGCAATGCCACCGGGACAGGCGGCTCTGGGGCCAACGTCCTGACTTTC.

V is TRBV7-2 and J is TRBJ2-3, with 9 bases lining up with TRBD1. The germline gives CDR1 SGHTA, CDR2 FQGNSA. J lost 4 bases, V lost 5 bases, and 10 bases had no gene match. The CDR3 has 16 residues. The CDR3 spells CASSRTGTGFPDTQYF. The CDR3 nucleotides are TGTGCCAGCAGCCGTACCGGGACAGGGTTTCCAGATACGCAGTATTTT.

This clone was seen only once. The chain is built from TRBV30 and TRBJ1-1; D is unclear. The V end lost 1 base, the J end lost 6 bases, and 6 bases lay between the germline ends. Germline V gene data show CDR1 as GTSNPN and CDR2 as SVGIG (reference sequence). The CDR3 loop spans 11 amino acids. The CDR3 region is CAWSGTPEAFF. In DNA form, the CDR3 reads TGTGCCTGGAGTGGAACACCTGAAGCTTTCTTT.